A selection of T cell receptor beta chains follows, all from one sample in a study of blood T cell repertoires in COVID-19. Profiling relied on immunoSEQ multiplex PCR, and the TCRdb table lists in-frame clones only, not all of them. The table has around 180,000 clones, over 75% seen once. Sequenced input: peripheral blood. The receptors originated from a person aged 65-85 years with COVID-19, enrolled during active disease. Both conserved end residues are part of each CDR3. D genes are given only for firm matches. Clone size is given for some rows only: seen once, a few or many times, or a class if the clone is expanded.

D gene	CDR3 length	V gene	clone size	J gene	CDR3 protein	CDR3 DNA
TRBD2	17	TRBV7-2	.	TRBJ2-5	CASSLYPGLAGLETQYF	TGTGCCAGCAGCCTCTACCCCGGACTAGCGGGACTGGAGACCCAGTACTTC
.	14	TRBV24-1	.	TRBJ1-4	CATSDATGTEKLFF	TGTGCCACCAGTGATGCGACAGGCACTGAAAAACTGTTTTTT
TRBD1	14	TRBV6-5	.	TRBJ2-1	CASSPGQGVREQFF	TGTGCCAGCAGTCCGGGACAGGGGGTTCGTGAGCAGTTCTTC
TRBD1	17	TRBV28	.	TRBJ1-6	CASSHRFNRGRGSPLHF	TGTGCCAGCAGTCACAGATTCAACAGGGGGCGCGGGTCACCCCTCCACTTT
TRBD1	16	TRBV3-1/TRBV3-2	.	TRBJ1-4	CASSYSTGQGIEKLFF	TGTGCCAGCAGCTACAGTACGGGACAGGGGATAGAAAAACTGTTTTTT
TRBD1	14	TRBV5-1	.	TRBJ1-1	CASSQRQGATEAFF	TGCGCCAGCAGCCAACGACAGGGAGCCACTGAAGCTTTCTTT
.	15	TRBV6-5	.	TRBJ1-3	CASSSRVGGGNTIYF	TGTGCCAGCAGTTCGCGAGTCGGGGGTGGAAACACCATATATTTT
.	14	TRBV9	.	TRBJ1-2	CASRQGSGGYGYTF	TGTGCCAGCAGACAGGGATCTGGCGGCTATGGCTACACCTTC
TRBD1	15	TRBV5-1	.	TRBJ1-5	CASSVTGTGNQPQHF	TGCGCCAGCAGCGTTACCGGGACAGGGAATCAGCCCCAGCATTTT
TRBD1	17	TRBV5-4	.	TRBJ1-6	CASSLGGRGTGASPLHF	TGTGCCAGCAGCTTGGGGGGAAGGGGGACAGGGGCCTCACCCCTCCACTTT
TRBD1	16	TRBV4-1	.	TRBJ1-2	CASSQGTGVEYYGYTF	TGCGCCAGCAGCCAAGGGACAGGGGTGGAGTACTATGGCTACACCTTC
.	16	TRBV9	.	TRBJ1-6	CASSVVVWGRRSPLHF	TGTGCCAGCAGCGTAGTAGTCTGGGGCCGGCGATCACCCCTCCACTTT
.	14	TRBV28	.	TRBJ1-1	CASSLWRGGTEAFF	TGTGCCAGCAGTTTGTGGAGGGGAGGGACTGAAGCTTTCTTT
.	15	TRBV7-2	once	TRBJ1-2	CASSLDAVSNYGYTF	TGTGCCAGCAGCTTAGATGCGGTTTCTAACTATGGCTACACCTTC
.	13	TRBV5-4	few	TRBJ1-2	CASSADSVGGYTF	TGTGCCAGCAGCGCCGACAGTGTAGGTGGCTACACCTTC
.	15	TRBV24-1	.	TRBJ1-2	CATTPQARTYYGYTF	TGTGCCACCACCCCGCAGGCCCGAACCTACTATGGCTACACCTTC
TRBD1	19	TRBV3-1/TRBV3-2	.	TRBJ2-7	CASSLAPSGTGGILYEQYF	TGTGCCAGCAGCCTAGCCCCCTCCGGGACAGGGGGTATCCTCTACGAGCAGTACTTC
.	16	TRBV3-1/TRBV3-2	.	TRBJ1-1	CASSQAVAVSRTEAFF	TGTGCCAGCAGCCAAGCGGTGGCGGTTTCCCGCACTGAAGCTTTCTTT
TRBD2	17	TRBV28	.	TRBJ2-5	CASRLRALAGGLTTQYF	TGTGCCAGCAGACTAAGGGCTCTAGCGGGGGGGCTCACGACCCAGTACTTC
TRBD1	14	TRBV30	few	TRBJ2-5	CAWRTGGSWETQYF	TGTGCCTGGAGGACAGGGGGCTCGTGGGAGACCCAGTACTTC
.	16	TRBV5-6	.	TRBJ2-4	CASSPGSYNAKNIQYF	TGTGCCAGCAGTCCCGGGTCTTACAACGCCAAAAACATTCAGTACTTC
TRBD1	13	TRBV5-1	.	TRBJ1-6	CASSVDRDSPLHF	TGCGCCAGCAGCGTGGACAGGGATTCACCCCTCCACTTT
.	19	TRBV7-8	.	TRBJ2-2	CASRKRVTFVQGDTGELFF	TGTGCCAGCAGGAAAAGGGTGACCTTCGTACAGGGAGACACCGGGGAGCTGTTTTTT
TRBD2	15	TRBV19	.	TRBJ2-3	CASSIGGGPTDTQYF	TGTGCCAGTAGTATTGGCGGGGGGCCCACAGATACGCAGTATTTT
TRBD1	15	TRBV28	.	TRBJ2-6	CASRGTGVGANVLTF	TGTGCCAGCAGGGGTACAGGGGTAGGGGCCAACGTCCTGACTTTC
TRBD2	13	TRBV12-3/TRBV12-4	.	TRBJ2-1	CASRLAGPNEQFF	TGTGCCAGCAGACTAGCGGGGCCCAATGAGCAGTTCTTC
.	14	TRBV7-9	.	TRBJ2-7	CASSSGQSSYEQYF	TGTGCCAGCAGTTCCGGACAGAGCTCCTACGAGCAGTACTTC
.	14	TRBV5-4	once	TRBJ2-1	CASSLSGRGGEQFF	TGTGCCAGCAGCTTATCAGGAAGGGGAGGTGAGCAGTTCTTC